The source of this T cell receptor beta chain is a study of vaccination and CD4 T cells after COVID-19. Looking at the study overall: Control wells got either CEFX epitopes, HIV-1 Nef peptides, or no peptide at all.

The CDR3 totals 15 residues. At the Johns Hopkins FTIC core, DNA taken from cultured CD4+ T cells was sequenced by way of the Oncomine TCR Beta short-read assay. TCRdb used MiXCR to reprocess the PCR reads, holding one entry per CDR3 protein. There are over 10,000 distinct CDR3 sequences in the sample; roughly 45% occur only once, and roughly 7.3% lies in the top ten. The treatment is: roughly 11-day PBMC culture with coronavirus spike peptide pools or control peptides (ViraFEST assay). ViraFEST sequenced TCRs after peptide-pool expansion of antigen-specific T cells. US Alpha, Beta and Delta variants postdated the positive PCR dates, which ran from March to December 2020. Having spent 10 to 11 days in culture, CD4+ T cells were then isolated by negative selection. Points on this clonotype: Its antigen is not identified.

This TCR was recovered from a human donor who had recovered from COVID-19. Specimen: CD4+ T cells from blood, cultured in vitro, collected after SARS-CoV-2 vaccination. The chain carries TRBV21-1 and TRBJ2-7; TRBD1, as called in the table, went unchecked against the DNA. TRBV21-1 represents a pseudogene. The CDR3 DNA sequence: TGTGCCAGCAGCAAAAGGGCAGGGGTCGTCTACGAGCAGTACTTC. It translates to CASSKRAGVVYEQYF.